This T cell receptor (beta chain) derives from a study of cytomegalovirus exposure and HLA in healthy donors. This clone was detected once. Its target is unknown. General study findings and limits: CMV serostatus was the only immune exposure information that was available. An analysis that came later showed most CMV-associated TCR beta chains appearing HLA-restricted. TCR association rates varied by HLA locus in a later analysis, with DRB1 highest and HLA-C lowest.

Use of 60 Vbeta and 13 Jbeta primers characterized the PCR. Sequencing was performed with immunoSEQ multiplex PCR; in TCRdb, only in-frame clones are kept and a portion is missing. The table shows about 190,000 clones, with 81% occurring only once. Every donor was a healthy person donating bone marrow. Sequenced sample: PBMCs. This clonotype originated in a middle-aged man in good health and CMV-seropositive.

The CDR3 sequence is CASSESSGRAVGELFF. CDR3 sequence (DNA): TGCGCCAGCAGTGAGAGTAGCGGGAGGGCGGTCGGGGAGCTGTTTTTT. The V and J genes are TRBV10-2 and TRBJ2-2, with 11 bases aligning to TRBD2. J gave up 7 bases and V 2 bases, and 6 bases lay outside the gene matches. Germline lookup yields CDR1 WSHSY and CDR2 SAAADI. This CDR3 has 16 residues.